The 26 T cell receptor beta chains listed next were all sequenced from one sample in a study of T cells after yellow fever vaccination. MiXCR was run by TCRdb on the 5' RACE reads, yielding one entry per CDR3 protein. Here the sample spans about 340,000 distinct CDR3 sequences, 9.5% to 15% being singletons. This material consisted of CD4+ T cells sorted from PBMCs, taken 15 days after the yellow fever booster vaccination. The receptor source for this set is a young man who received the YFV17D yellow fever vaccine.

The gene calls are TRBV5-1 and TRBJ2-7; 9 positions match TRBD1. Germline values: CDR1 SGHRS, CDR2 YFSETQ. The CDR3 is made up of 14 amino acids. After removal of 4 bases from V and 3 bases from J, the junction contained 5 bases not matched to a gene. The CDR3 is CASSPGQGLYEQYF. In nucleotides, the CDR3 is TGCGCCAGCAGCCCTGGACAGGGGCTCTACGAGCAGTACTTC.

This clonotype was seen at least ten times. The chain carries TRBV7-2 and TRBJ2-2; D gene ambiguous. Trimming pared 3 bases from V and 2 bases from J, leaving 4 bases between. The germline V gene encodes CDR1 SGHTA and CDR2 FQGNSA. The CDR3 runs to 13 residues. CDR3 nucleotide sequence: TGTGCCAGCAGCTTCCTAAACACCGGGGAGCTGTTTTTT. Translated: CASSFLNTGELFF.

This clonotype was recorded a few times. The chain is built from TRBV20-1 and TRBJ2-5; 7 bases are shared with TRBD1. After removal of 3 bases from V and 5 bases from J, the junction contained 9 bases not matched to a gene. Germline values: CDR1 DFQATT, CDR2 SNEGSKA (reference sequence). CDR3 length equals 14 residues. CDR3 sequence (DNA): TGCAGTGCTAGGCTCGGTGACAGGGTCGAGACCCAGTACTTC. Translated, it gives CSARLGDRVETQYF.

V and J are TRBV28 and TRBJ1-1, with D possibly matching TRBD1 (6 bases). Germline V gene data show CDR1 as MDHEN and CDR2 as SYDVKM. The ends were cut back, 5 bases at V and 0 bases at J, with 13 bases in the middle. The CDR3 extends over 15 amino acids. The CDR3 protein is CASSEYRAVNTEAFF. The DNA of the CDR3 is TGTGCCAGCAGTGAGTACAGGGCCGTGAACACTGAAGCTTTCTTT.

The chain is built from TRBV25-1 and TRBJ2-5, with 16 nucleotides matching TRBD2. The CDR3 spans 16 residues. Trimming cost V 4 bases and J 3 bases; bases outside gene matches: 2. In germline, CDR1 is MGHDK, CDR2 SYGVNS. DNA of the CDR3: TGTGCCAGCAGTGTAGGGACTAGCGGGGGGGAAGAGACCCAGTACTTC. This gives the protein CASSVGTSGGEETQYF.

The table lists this clonotype with a few counts. The chain links TRBV18 to TRBJ1-1; possible D gene TRBD1, 5 bases. In germline, CDR1 is KGHSH, CDR2 LQKENI. The CDR3 sequence is 15 residues long. The V end lost 3 bases, the J end lost 0 bases, and 11 bases lay between the germline ends. CDR3 bases: TGTGCCAGCTCACCGGGGCGGGGCCTGAACACTGAAGCTTTCTTT. It is translated as CASSPGRGLNTEAFF. The full variable domain, in which reference TRBV18 and TRBJ1-1 provide the parts outside the CDR3, is NAGVMQNPRHLVRRRGQEARLRCSPMKGHSHVYWYRQLPEEGLKFMVYLQKENIIDESGMPKERFSAEFPKEGPSILRIQQVVRGDSAAYFCASSPGRGLNTEAFFGQGTRLTVV.

This clonotype was counted at least ten times. V and J are TRBV5-1 and TRBJ2-7; D is ambiguous. Trimming stripped 4 bases from V and 0 bases from J, with 14 bases between. CDR3 size: 15 residues. The V gene's germline CDR1 is SGHRS and CDR2 YFSETQ. The chain's CDR3 is CASSGTLFSSYEQYF. The CDR3 DNA reads as TGCGCCAGCAGCGGTACTCTCTTCAGCTCCTACGAGCAGTACTTC.

The chain carries TRBV5-1 and TRBJ1-2; 10 nucleotides line up with TRBD1. Germline CDR1 and CDR2: SGHRS and YFSETQ. This CDR3 is built from 16 residues. J lost 5 bases, V lost 0 bases, and 7 bases had no gene match. The CDR3 DNA follows: TGCGCCAGCAGCTTGGTAGAGACAGGGGGCGAGTATGGCTACACCTTC. Protein: CASSLVETGGEYGYTF.

This clonotype was observed at least ten times. The gene calls are TRBV29-1 and TRBJ2-1; D is perhaps TRBD1 (6 bases). CDR3 length: 18 amino acids. In germline, CDR1 is SQVTM, CDR2 ANQGSEA. Trimming stripped 6 bases from V and 0 bases from J, with 24 bases between. Here the CDR3 DNA reads TGCAGCGTGCCTAACGGCAGGGGTCTTCCGAGCTCCTACAATGAGCAGTTCTTC. Its protein is CSVPNGRGLPSSYNEQFF.

The chain employs TRBV2 and TRBJ1-5; the match to TRBD1 covers 9 bases. The CDR3 contains 15 residues. Per the germline V gene, CDR1 is SNHLY and CDR2 is FYNNEI. Unmatched junction bases numbered 4, after V lost 4 bases and J lost 3 bases. The CDR3 sequence: CASSAGQGDNQPQHF. CDR3 in DNA: TGTGCCAGCAGTGCGGGACAGGGTGACAATCAGCCCCAGCATTTT.

This clonotype appeared a few times. The chain joins TRBV9 to TRBJ1-1, with a tentative D call TRBD1 (6 bases). This CDR3 comprises 13 residues. CDR1 SGDLS and CDR2 YYNGEE come from the germline V gene. Trimming cost V 6 bases and J 0 bases, with 9 bases left between them. In DNA, the CDR3 is TGTGCCAGCACCCAGGGGATGAACACTGAAGCTTTCTTT. It specifies CASTQGMNTEAFF.

The J gene is TRBJ2-7, the V gene TRBV10-3; 8 positions agree with TRBD1. The germline V gene encodes CDR1 ENHRY and CDR2 SYGVKD. After removal of 6 bases from V and 2 bases from J, the junction contained 6 bases not matched to a gene. The CDR3 length is 14 residues. CDR3 loop: CAISWTGNTYEQYV. DNA of the CDR3: TGTGCCATCAGCTGGACAGGGAACACCTACGAGCAGTACGTC.

This clonotype was counted a few times. CDR3 amino acids: CASSYREGEPQHF. The DNA of the CDR3 is TGTGCCAGCAGTTACCGGGAGGGTGAGCCCCAGCATTTT. The V gene is TRBV6-5, the J gene TRBJ1-5; D not resolved. CDR1 is MNHEY and CDR2 is SVGAGI in the germline V gene. The V end was cut by 2 bases, the J end by 8 bases, with 10 bases between. The CDR3 extends over 13 amino acids.

This clonotype has more than one count but fewer than ten. The chain couples TRBV7-2 to TRBJ1-5; D uncertain. Trimming left V 1 base short and J 3 bases short, with 13 bases between. This CDR3 is built from 16 residues. The germline CDR1 and CDR2 sequences are SGHTA and FQGNSA. The CDR3 region is CASSLVGGPDNQPQHF. The CDR3 DNA is TGTGCCAGCAGCTTAGTGGGAGGGCCGGACAATCAGCCCCAGCATTTT.

The chain joins TRBV5-5 to TRBJ2-2, with 7 bases that match TRBD1. Germline lookup yields CDR1 SGHKS and CDR2 YYEKEE (reference sequence). The CDR3 covers 17 residues. Germline trimming cut 2 bases from V and 3 bases from J; bases unmatched to any gene: 10. CDR3 amino acids: CASSFTGAYRDTGELFF. CDR3 DNA sequence: TGTGCCAGCAGCTTTACAGGGGCCTATCGAGACACCGGGGAGCTGTTTTTT.

The table lists this clonotype with a few counts. The chain has TRBV5-8 and TRBJ1-5; weak D call: TRBD1 (5 bases). The CDR3 sequence is 15 residues long. With 0 bases removed from V and 2 bases from J, the gap between germline ends came to 9 bases. Germline CDR1 SGHTS, CDR2 YDEGEE. CDR3 nucleotides: TGTGCCAGCAGCTTGGAGGGGTCGGGCAATCAGCCCCAGCATTTT. The encoded protein is CASSLEGSGNQPQHF.

This chain joins TRBV6-2 or TRBV6-3 and TRBJ1-6; D possibly corresponds to TRBD1 (5 bases). The V and J ends lost 4 bases and 5 bases respectively, with 12 bases between them. This CDR3 comprises 15 residues. Germline V gene sequence: CDR1 MNHEY, CDR2 SVGEGT. CDR3 sequence: CASSFWGADNSPLHF. The CDR3, as DNA: TGTGCCAGCAGTTTTTGGGGCGCGGATAATTCACCCCTCCACTTT.

This clonotype was counted a few times. This sequence joins TRBV20-1 and TRBJ2-2; D gene unclear. Trimming took off 2 bases at V and 6 bases at J, with 4 bases between the two ends. Germline V gene data show CDR1 as DFQATT and CDR2 as SNEGSKA (reference sequence). The CDR3 spans 11 residues. CDR3 coding DNA: TGCAGTGCTAGACGCCCCGGGGAGCTGTTTTTT. It yields the protein CSARRPGELFF.

This chain uses TRBV4-2 with TRBJ2-2, with D perhaps matching TRBD1 or TRBD2 (5 bases each). The CDR3 covers 15 residues. The germline gives CDR1 LGHNA, CDR2 YNFKEQ. V lost 5 bases, J lost 2 bases, and 12 bases lay in between. The CDR3: CASSTAGDNTGELFF. DNA of the CDR3: TGTGCCAGCAGCACCGCCGGGGACAACACCGGGGAGCTGTTTTTT.

The V call is TRBV9, the J call TRBJ2-1; the D gene is possibly TRBD2 (6 bases). The CDR3 loop spans 16 amino acids. Between the trimmed V and J ends, which lost 1 base and 4 bases, there was a span of 15 bases. Germline CDR1 reads SGDLS; CDR2 reads YYNGEE. CDR3: CASSVSRGVLYNEQFF. The CDR3 DNA reads as TGTGCCAGCAGCGTATCCCGCGGGGTTTTATACAATGAGCAGTTCTTC.

This rearrangement joins TRBV7-3 to TRBJ2-3, with 9 bases aligning to TRBD2. CDR3 length: 17 amino acids. V shed 4 bases and J 6 bases; nucleotides not matched to a gene: 14. CDR1 is SGHTA, CDR2 FQGTGA, per germline. The CDR3 spells CASSSAGSGGPADTQYF. The CDR3 DNA reads TGTGCCAGCAGCTCCGCGGGGAGCGGGGGGCCCGCCGATACGCAGTATTTT.

The CDR3 nucleotides are TGCAGTGCTAGCGGGGTGTATGGCTACACCTTC. Translating it yields CSASGVYGYTF. The chain couples TRBV20-1 to TRBJ1-2; D ambiguous. The CDR3 loop spans 11 amino acids. Germline V gives CDR1 DFQATT, CDR2 SNEGSKA (reference sequence). V was clipped by 3 bases and J by 5 bases, with 7 bases between them.

The V call is TRBV20-1, the J call TRBJ2-7; weak D call: TRBD1 (6 bases). Germline values: CDR1 DFQATT, CDR2 SNEGSKA (reference sequence). The V end was cut by 0 bases, the J end by 4 bases, with 16 bases between. The CDR3 runs 15 residues. The CDR3 DNA reads TGCAGTGCTAGAGATTCGCAGGGGATCCCTTACGAGCAGTACTTC. Protein product: CSARDSQGIPYEQYF.

In this sample, this clonotype turned up a few times. The chain couples TRBV4-3 to TRBJ1-1; no reliable D call. The CDR3 runs to 14 residues. Germline CDR1 LGHNA, CDR2 YSLEER. V was clipped by 2 bases and J by 4 bases, with 11 bases between them. In DNA form, the CDR3 reads TGCGCCAGCAGCCAAAGGGAGTGGGGCACTGAAGCTTTCTTT. As protein: CASSQREWGTEAFF.

CDR3 bases: TGTGCCAGCAGTTTCCGGGGCTACACCGGGGAGCTGTTTTTT. Translation: CASSFRGYTGELFF. V and J are TRBV12-3 or TRBV12-4 and TRBJ2-2; D possibly matches TRBD1 or TRBD2 (5 bases each). V was pared by 3 bases and J by 3 bases, with 8 bases between. The length of the CDR3 is 14 residues.

In its sample, this clonotype was seen a few times. This CDR3 is CASSLSLGAGETQYF. In DNA, the CDR3 is TGTGCCAGCAGCCTGAGTCTAGGGGCCGGAGAGACCCAGTACTTC. The J gene is TRBJ2-5, the V gene TRBV3-1; TRBD1 is a possible D gene (5 bases). Trimming removed 4 bases at V and 4 bases at J, with 16 bases between. Germline CDR1 and CDR2: LGHDT and YNNKEL (reference sequence). The CDR3 contains 15 residues.